A few counts support the clone carrying this TCR beta chain. This specimen comes from a study of blood T cell repertoires in COVID-19. The overall study: The study drew acute and convalescent COVID-19 samples from the United States, Italy and Spain. T cells, B-cell-depleted T cells, or PBMCs supplied cDNA or gDNA.

In the original analysis: Reference gene primer amplification in the assay estimated nucleated cell counts. Here immunoSEQ multiplex PCR was the method, and the copy in TCRdb shows in-frame clones only, minus some. The DNA was the basis for D and trimming; V, J and clone size are from that table. The data show about 230,000 clones, around 83% seen once. V lost 7 bases and J 3 bases, leaving 17 bases between the germline ends. Germline V gives CDR1 LNHDA, CDR2 SQIVND (reference sequence). CDR3 length equals 15 residues. Sequenced input: peripheral blood. The J gene is TRBJ2-3, the V gene TRBV19, with a weak D call TRBD2 (6 bases). This clonotype was obtained from a man aged 40-50 years who had recovered from COVID-19. DNA of the CDR3: TGTGCCAGTACCACCTCCATAGCGGCTACAGATACGCAGTATTTT. It codes for CASTTSIAATDTQYF.